This entry concerns a single T cell receptor (beta chain). Its target is not known. TCRdb re-called the RT-PCR reads with MiXCR, one entry per CDR3 protein. In the table there are about 240,000 distinct CDR3 sequences, about 12% of which are singletons. The data stem from a study of response to subunit inactivated influenza vaccine. General observations from the study: Each seasonal flu vaccination may recruit only limited new T cells, authors suggested.

V lost 5 bases to trimming and J lost 1 base, with 13 bases between them. This CDR3 is 14 amino acids long. CDR1 and CDR2 (germline): GTSNPN, SVGIG (reference sequence). The gene calls are TRBV30 and TRBJ2-3; D perhaps matches TRBD2 (6 bases). The receptor was isolated from a man aged 45-60 years who received an inactivated influenza vaccine. This specimen consisted of non-naive T cells sorted from PBMCs, obtained 14 to 15 days before vaccination. This CDR3 reads CAWAFGEGTDTQYF. As DNA, the CDR3 is TGTGCCTGGGCCTTCGGGGAGGGCACAGATACGCAGTATTTT.